This record concerns one TCR beta chain sequence. Profiled with immunoSEQ multiplex PCR; TCRdb holds only in-frame clones, not every one. The table records over 850,000 clones, around 78% of them present only once. The data were taken from a study of shared clonotypes between healthy human individuals. Study information: Aged 18 to 49, the donors were a couple of women and three men.

The origin of this receptor is a man aged 18 to 30 in good health. Some clones in this sample may be carry-over from other donors' samples. Sequencing was carried out using memory CD4+ T cells from PBMCs. The subset: CD45RA-negative fraction.

This CDR3 reads CASSPDPDYGYTF. CDR3 DNA: TGTGCCAGCAGCCCAGACCCGGACTATGGCTACACCTTC. J is TRBJ1-2 and V is TRBV14, with no clear D. Looked up from germline, CDR1 is SGHDN and CDR2 is FVKESK. V gave up 4 bases and J gave up 3 bases, with 9 bases separating them. The CDR3 totals 13 residues.